What follows are 9 T cell receptor beta chains derived from one specimen sequenced in a study of T cell clonality in common variable immunodeficiency. Regarding the study as a whole: Common variable immunodeficiency TCR beta sequences reportedly had fewer deletions and N-nucleotide insertions.

Sequenced by immunoSEQ multiplex PCR; TCRdb stores in-frame clones only, minus some. The sample has around 21,000 clones, none seen only once. What these receptors recognize is not known. The source material was peripheral blood mononuclear cells. These receptors were obtained from a human donor with common variable immunodeficiency.

This clone was seen more than once but under ten times. The sequenced CDR3 bases are TGTGCCAGCAGTTACTCGTCGCGCGCCGTTTATCAGCCC. Its translation: CASSYSSRAVYQP. The CDR3, in full, reads CASSYSSRAVYQPQHF. The chain joins TRBV6-2 or TRBV6-3 to TRBJ1-5; the D is unclear. The read gets to within 3 residues of the CDR3 end, and the germline J gene fills in the rest. In germline, CDR1 is MNHEY, CDR2 SVGEGT. V was clipped by 0 bases and J by 5 bases, with 14 bases between them. The CDR3 has 16 residues.

This clone came up a few times. The sequence runs out 3 residues before the end of the CDR3; the remainder is reconstructed from the germline J gene. The chain has TRBV30 and TRBJ2-2, with 12 bases identical to TRBD2. Looked up from germline, CDR1 is GTSNPN and CDR2 is SVGIG (reference sequence). The CDR3 totals 14 residues. CDR3 DNA (partial): TGTGCCTGGGGTAGACTAGCGGGAGTTAGGGGG. Its protein product is CAWGRLAGVRG. The whole CDR3 protein reads CAWGRLAGVRGLFF.

As concerns this clone: Sequencing ends 3 residues short of the CDR3 end; the germline J gene provides the rest. This chain links TRBV11-2 with TRBJ2-3; 8 bases fit TRBD1. The CDR3 extends over 14 amino acids. The V and J ends lost 11 bases and 1 base, in that order; junction bases with no gene match: 8. Germline V gene data show CDR1 as SGHAT and CDR2 as FQNNGV. CDR3 in amino acids: CALSQGVGTDTQYF. Partial CDR3 DNA: TGTGCCCTATCACAGGGGGTGGGCACAGATACG. Using reference TRBV11-2 and TRBJ2-3 for the parts outside the CDR3, the full variable domain is EAGVAQSPRYKIIEKRQSVAFWCNPISGHATLYWYQQILGQGPKLLIQFQNNGVVDDSQLPKDRFSAERLKGVDSTLKIQPAKLEDSAVYLCALSQGVGTDTQYFGPGTRLTVL.

For this clone: The missing CDR3 end, 3 residues past where the read stops, is filled in from the germline J gene. The chain carries TRBV20-1 and TRBJ1-2, with D maybe TRBD1 (5 bases). This CDR3 is built from 14 residues. The germline V gene has CDR1 DFQATT and CDR2 SNEGSKA (reference sequence). V lost 0 bases and J lost 6, with 14 bases in between. The CDR3: CSARELSGGDGYTF. CDR3 DNA (partial): TGCAGTGCTAGAGAGTTATCGGGGGGAGATGGC.

This clone was seen repeatedly, ten times or more. Read sequence stops 3 residues before the CDR3 end, and the germline J gene provides the missing end. The chain employs TRBV5-1 and TRBJ2-7, with a tentative D call TRBD1 (6 bases). Trimming shortened V by 4 bases and J by 3 bases, and 17 bases separated the two germline ends. The CDR3 length is 15 residues. From germline, CDR1 is SGHRS and CDR2 YFSETQ. The CDR3 sequence is CASSDPGQGLYEQYF. Partial CDR3 DNA: TGCGCCAGCAGCGACCCGGGACAAGGACTCTACGAG.

Worth noting for this clone: Read sequence stops 3 residues before the CDR3 end, and the germline J gene provides the missing end. The genes are TRBV7-8 and TRBJ2-1; 15 bases are shared with TRBD2. CDR3 length equals 18 residues. Trimming cost V 4 bases and J 9 bases; bases outside gene matches: 13. Germline values: CDR1 SGHVS, CDR2 FQNEAQ. Here the CDR3 reads CASSSRTSGRALGSEQFF. The CDR3 bases that were read are TGTGCCAGCAGCTCGAGGACTAGCGGGAGGGCCTTAGGGTCTGAG.

This clone was counted only a few times. The missing CDR3 end, 3 residues past where the read stops, is filled in from the germline J gene. The chain joins TRBV18 to TRBJ2-7; 7 nucleotides align to TRBD1. Germline V gives CDR1 KGHSH, CDR2 LQKENI. The CDR3 loop spans 16 amino acids. V was pared by 3 bases and J by 3 bases, with 11 bases of the junction left unmatched. The sequenced CDR3 bases are TGTGCCAGCTCACCCCGTGGGACAGCTAATTTCTACGAG. Its translation: CASSPRGTANFYE. The full CDR3 reads CASSPRGTANFYEQYF.

Ten or more counts support this clone. The read comes to an end 3 residues before the CDR3 does, leaving the germline J gene to fill in the end. The gene calls are TRBV2 and TRBJ2-7; no firm D call. Per germline, CDR1 SNHLY and CDR2 FYNNEI. The CDR3 length is 16 residues. Trimming took off 3 bases at V and 3 bases at J, with 18 bases between the two ends. CDR3 DNA (partial): TGTGCCAGCAGTGATCCCCTCCGAAGGGCCCGCTACGAG. The encoded protein is CASSDPLRRARYE. The full CDR3 sequence reads CASSDPLRRARYEQYF.

The CDR3 DNA, read in part, is TGTGCCAGCAGCCAGGACTCGCAGCAAGAGACC. This sequence encodes CASSQDSQQET. The whole CDR3 protein is CASSQDSQQETQYF. This sequence joins TRBV7-9 and TRBJ2-5; the D gene is possibly TRBD2 (5 bases). The DNA ends 3 residues before the CDR3 does, and the rest of the CDR3 is filled in from the germline J gene. Germline V CDR1 and CDR2: SEHNR, FQNEAQ (reference sequence). The CDR3 contains 14 residues. The V end lost 5 bases, the J end lost 2 bases, and 12 bases lay between the germline ends.